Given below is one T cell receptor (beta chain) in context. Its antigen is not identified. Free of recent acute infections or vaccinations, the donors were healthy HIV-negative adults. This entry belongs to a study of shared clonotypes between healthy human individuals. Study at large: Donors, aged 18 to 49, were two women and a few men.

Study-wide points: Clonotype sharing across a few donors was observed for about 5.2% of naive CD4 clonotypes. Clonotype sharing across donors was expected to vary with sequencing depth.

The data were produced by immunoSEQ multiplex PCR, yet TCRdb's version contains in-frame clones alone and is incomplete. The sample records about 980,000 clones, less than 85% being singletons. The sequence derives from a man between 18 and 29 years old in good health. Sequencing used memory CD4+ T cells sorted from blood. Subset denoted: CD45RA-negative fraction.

DNA of the CDR3: TGCGCCAGCAGCTTGCGGGCTAGCGGTGAGACCTACGAGCAGTACTTC. It is translated as CASSLRASGETYEQYF. This chain connects TRBV5-1 to TRBJ2-7; TRBD2 matches 7 bases. The V segment lost 1 base and the J segment 2 bases; nucleotides outside the gene matches: 9. The CDR3 loop spans 16 amino acids. Germline V gives CDR1 SGHRS, CDR2 YFSETQ.